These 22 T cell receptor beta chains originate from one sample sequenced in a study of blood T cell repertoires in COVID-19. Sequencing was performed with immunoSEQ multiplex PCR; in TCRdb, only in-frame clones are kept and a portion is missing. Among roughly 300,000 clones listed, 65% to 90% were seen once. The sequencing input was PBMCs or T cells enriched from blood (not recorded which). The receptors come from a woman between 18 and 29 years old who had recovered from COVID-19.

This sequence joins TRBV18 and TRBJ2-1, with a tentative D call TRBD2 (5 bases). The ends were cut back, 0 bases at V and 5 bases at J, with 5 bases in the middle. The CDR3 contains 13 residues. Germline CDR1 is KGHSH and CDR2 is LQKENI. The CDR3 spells CASSPPGNNEQFF. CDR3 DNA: TGTGCCAGCTCACCACCCGGGAACAATGAGCAGTTCTTC.

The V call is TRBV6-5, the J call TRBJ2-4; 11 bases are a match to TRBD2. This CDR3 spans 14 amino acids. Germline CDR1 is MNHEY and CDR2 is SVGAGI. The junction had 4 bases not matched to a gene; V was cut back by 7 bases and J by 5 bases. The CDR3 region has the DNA TGTGCCAGCAATAGCGGGGGGGCCCAAAACATTCAGTACTTC. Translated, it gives CASNSGGAQNIQYF.

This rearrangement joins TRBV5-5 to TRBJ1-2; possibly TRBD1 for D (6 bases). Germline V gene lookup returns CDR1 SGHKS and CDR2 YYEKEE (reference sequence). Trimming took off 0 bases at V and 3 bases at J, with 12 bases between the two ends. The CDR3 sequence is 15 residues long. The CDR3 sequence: CASSLVGTRDYGYTF. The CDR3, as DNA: TGTGCCAGCAGCTTGGTGGGGACACGAGACTATGGCTACACCTTC.

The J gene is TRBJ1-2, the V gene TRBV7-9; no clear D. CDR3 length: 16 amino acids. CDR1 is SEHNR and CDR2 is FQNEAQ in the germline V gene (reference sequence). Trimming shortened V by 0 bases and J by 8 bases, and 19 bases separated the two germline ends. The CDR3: CASSLAVTIMERGYTF. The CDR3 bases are TGTGCCAGCAGCTTAGCGGTGACGATAATGGAGCGCGGCTACACCTTC.

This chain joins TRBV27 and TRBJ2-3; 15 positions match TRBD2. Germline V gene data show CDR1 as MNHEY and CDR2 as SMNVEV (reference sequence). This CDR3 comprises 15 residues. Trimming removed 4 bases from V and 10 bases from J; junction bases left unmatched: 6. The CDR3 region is CASSSGTSGRTAQYF. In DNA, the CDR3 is TGTGCCAGCAGTTCGGGGACTAGCGGGAGGACGGCGCAGTATTTT.

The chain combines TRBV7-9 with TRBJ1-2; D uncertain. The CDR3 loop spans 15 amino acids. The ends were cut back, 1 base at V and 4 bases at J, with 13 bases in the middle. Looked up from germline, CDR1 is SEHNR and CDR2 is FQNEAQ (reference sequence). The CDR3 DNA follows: TGTGCCAGCAGCTTAGAGGGAGGTAGGAGCTATGGCTACACCTTC. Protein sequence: CASSLEGGRSYGYTF.

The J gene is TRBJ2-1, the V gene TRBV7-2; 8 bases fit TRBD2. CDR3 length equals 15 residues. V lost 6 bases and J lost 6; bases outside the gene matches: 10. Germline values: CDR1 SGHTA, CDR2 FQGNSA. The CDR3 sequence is CASSETGTSVNEQFF. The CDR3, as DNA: TGTGCCAGCAGTGAGACCGGGACTAGTGTCAATGAGCAGTTCTTC.

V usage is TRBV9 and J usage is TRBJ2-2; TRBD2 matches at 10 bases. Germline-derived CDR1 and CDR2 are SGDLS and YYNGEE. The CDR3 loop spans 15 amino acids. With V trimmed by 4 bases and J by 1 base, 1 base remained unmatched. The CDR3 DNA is TGTGCCAGCAGCCCTAGCGGGGGGAACACCGGGGAGCTGTTTTTT. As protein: CASSPSGGNTGELFF.

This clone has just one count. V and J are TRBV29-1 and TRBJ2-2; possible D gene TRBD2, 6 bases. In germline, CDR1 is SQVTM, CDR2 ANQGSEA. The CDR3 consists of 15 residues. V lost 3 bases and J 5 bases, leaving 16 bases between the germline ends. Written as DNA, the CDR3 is TGCAGCGTTGAGGGGGGAGGCCTTGGGACCGGGGAGCTGTTTTTT. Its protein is CSVEGGGLGTGELFF.

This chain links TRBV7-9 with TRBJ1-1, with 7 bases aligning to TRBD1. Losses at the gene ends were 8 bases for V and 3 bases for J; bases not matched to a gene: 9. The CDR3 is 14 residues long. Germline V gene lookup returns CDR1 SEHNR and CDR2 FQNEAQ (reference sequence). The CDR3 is CASGTDRSDTEAFF. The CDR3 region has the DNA TGTGCCAGCGGGACGGACAGGTCGGACACTGAAGCTTTCTTT. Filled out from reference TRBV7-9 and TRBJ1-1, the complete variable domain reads DTGVSQNPRHKITKRGQNVTFRCDPISEHNRLYWYRQTLGQGPEFLTYFQNEAQLEKSRLLSDRFSAERPKGSFSTLEIQRTEQGDSAMYLCASGTDRSDTEAFFGQGTRLTVV.

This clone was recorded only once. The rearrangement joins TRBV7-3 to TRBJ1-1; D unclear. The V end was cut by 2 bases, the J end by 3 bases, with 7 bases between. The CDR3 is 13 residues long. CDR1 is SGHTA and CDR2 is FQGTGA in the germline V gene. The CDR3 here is CASSLAGDTEAFF. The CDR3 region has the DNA TGTGCCAGCAGCTTAGCCGGGGACACTGAAGCTTTCTTT.

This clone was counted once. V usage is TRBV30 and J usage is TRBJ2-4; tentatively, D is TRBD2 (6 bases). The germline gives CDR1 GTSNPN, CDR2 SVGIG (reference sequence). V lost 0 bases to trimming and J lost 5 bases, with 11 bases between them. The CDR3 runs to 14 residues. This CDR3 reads CAWSVGGGQNIQYF. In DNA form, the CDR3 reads TGTGCCTGGAGTGTGGGGGGAGGCCAAAACATTCAGTACTTC.

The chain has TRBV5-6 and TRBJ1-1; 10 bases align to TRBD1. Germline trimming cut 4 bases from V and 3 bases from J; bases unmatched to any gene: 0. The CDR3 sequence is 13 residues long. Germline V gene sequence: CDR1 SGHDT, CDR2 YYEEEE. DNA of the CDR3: TGTGCCAGCAGCGGACAGGGGGACACTGAAGCTTTCTTT. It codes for CASSGQGDTEAFF.

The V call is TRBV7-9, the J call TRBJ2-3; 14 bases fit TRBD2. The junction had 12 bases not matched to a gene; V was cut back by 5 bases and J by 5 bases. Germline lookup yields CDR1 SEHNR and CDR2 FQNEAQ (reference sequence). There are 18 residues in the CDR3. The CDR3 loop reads CASSTGTSGSSPGDTQYF. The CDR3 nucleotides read TGTGCCAGCAGCACCGGGACTAGCGGGAGTTCCCCGGGAGATACGCAGTATTTT.

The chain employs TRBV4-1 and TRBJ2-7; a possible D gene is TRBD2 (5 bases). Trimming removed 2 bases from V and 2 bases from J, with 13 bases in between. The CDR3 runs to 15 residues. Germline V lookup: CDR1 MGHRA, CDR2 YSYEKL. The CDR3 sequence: CASSQILGRAYEQYF. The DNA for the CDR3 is TGCGCCAGCAGCCAAATACTAGGGCGGGCCTACGAGCAGTACTTC.

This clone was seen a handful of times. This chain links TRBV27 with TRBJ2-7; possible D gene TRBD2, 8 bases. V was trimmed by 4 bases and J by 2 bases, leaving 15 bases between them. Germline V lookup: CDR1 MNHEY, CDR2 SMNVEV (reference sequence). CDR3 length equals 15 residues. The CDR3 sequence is CASSYGGDSPYEQYF. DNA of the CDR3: TGTGCCAGCAGTTACGGGGGGGACAGCCCCTACGAGCAGTACTTC.

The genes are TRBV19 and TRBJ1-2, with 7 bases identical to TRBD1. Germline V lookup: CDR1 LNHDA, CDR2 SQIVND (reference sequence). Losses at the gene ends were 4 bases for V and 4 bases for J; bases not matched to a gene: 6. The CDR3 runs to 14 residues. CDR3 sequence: CASSTGQVTYGYTF. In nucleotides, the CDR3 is TGTGCCAGTAGTACCGGACAGGTGACCTATGGCTACACCTTC.

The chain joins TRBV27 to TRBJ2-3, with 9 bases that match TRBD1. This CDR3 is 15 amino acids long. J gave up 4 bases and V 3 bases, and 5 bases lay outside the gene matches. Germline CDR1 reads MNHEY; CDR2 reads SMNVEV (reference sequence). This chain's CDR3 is CASSFVDRGPDTQYF. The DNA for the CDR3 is TGTGCCAGCAGTTTCGTGGACAGGGGCCCAGATACGCAGTATTTT.

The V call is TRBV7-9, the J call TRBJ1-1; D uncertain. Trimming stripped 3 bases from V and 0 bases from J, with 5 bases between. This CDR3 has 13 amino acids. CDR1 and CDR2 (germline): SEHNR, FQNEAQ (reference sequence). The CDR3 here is CASSFTVNTEAFF. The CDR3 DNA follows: TGTGCCAGCAGCTTTACAGTGAACACTGAAGCTTTCTTT.

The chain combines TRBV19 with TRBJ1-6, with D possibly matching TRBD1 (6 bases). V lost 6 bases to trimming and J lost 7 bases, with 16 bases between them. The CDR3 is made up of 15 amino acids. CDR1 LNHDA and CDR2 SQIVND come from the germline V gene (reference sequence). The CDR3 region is CASSLGGRNNSPLHF. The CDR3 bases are TGTGCCAGTAGCCTTGGGGGCCGGAACAATTCACCCCTCCACTTT.

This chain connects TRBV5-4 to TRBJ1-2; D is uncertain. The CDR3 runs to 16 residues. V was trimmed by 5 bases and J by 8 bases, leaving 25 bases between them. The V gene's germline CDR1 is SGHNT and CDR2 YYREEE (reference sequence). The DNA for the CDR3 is TGTGCCAGCAGTCCTCGGGATCCGGGTATCTCGGAAGGCTACACCTTC. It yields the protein CASSPRDPGISEGYTF. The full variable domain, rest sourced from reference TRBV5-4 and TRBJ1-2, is ETGVTQSPTHLIKTRGQQVTLRCSSQSGHNTVSWYQQALGQGPQFIFQYYREEENGRGNFPPRFSGLQFPNYSSELNVNALELDDSALYLCASSPRDPGISEGYTFGSGTRLTVV.

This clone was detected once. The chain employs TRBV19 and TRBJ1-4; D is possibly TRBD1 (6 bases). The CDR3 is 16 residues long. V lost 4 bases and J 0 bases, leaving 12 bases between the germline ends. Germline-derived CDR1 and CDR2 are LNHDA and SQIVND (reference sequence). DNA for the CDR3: TGTGCCAGTAGTACTCAACAGGGTGCAACTAATGAAAAACTGTTTTTT. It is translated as CASSTQQGATNEKLFF.